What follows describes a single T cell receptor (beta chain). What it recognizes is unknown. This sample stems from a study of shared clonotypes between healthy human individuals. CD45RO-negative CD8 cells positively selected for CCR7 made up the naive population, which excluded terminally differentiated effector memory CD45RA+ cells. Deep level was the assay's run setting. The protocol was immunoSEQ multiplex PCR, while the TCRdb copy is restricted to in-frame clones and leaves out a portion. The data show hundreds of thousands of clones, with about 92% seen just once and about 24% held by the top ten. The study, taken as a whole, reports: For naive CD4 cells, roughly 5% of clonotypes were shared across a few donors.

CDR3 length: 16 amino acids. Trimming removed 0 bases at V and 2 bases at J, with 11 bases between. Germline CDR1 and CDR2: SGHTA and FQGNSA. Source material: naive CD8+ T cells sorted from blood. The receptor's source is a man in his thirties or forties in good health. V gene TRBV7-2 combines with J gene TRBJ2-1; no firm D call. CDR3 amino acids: CASSLAPLTPYNEQFF. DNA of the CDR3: TGTGCCAGCAGCTTAGCCCCCCTGACACCCTACAATGAGCAGTTCTTC.